This T cell receptor beta chain was sequenced in a study of T-cell reconstitution after alpha-beta-depleted transplantation in children. The authors prepared the TCRbeta library with unique molecular identifiers. TCRdb re-called the PCR reads with MiXCR, one entry per CDR3 protein. Altogether fewer than 700,000 distinct CDR3 sequences are present, more than 20% being singletons, with the ten largest covering roughly 13%. As for this clonotype: The antigen is undetermined.

The CDR3 spans 15 residues. Between the trimmed V and J ends, which lost 4 bases and 5 bases, there was a span of 14 bases. Points from the study as a whole: There were some patients whose high TCRbeta diversity at day 60 came from surviving recipient T cells and thymic progenitors. T-cell counts and diversity at one year post-transplant came mainly from newly produced T cells. It was reported that alpha-beta T cells came from several hundred expanded graft clones (about two months after transplant).

The sequencing used PBMCs, mostly from graft donor cells, collected 360 days after TCRalphabeta/CD19-depleted stem cell transplant. The gene calls are TRBV12-3 or TRBV12-4 and TRBJ1-4; tentative D call: TRBD1 (6 bases). This clonotype originated in a boy under three years old who had a stem cell transplant for acute myeloid leukemia, so the T cells may come from the graft donor. CDR3 DNA sequence: TGTGCCAGCAGTTCCGTGGGGGCGCTAAATGAAAAACTGTTTTTT. This encodes CASSSVGALNEKLFF.